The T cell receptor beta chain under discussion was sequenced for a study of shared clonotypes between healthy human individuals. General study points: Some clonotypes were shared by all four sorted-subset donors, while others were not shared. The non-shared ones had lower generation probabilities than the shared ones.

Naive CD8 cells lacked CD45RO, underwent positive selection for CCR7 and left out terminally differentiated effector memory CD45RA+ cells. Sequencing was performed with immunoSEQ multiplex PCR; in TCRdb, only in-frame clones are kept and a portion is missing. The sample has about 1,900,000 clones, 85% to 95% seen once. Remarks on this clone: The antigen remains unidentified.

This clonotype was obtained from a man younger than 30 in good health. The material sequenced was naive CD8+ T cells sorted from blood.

CDR3: CASSESRSGTSSSYEQYF. The CDR3 region has the DNA TGCGCCAGCAGTGAGTCCCGATCCGGGACGTCGAGCTCCTACGAGCAGTACTTC. This rearrangement joins TRBV10-1 to TRBJ2-7, with D tentatively TRBD1 or TRBD2 (5 bases each). CDR1 is WNHNN and CDR2 is SYGVQD in the germline V gene (reference sequence). The CDR3 consists of 18 residues. The V end was cut by 0 bases, the J end by 0 bases, with 18 bases between.